The 9 T cell receptor beta chains reported below all come from one sample, sequenced in a study of shared clonotypes between healthy human individuals. Naive CD8 cells, CD45RO-negative and positively selected for CCR7, excluded terminally differentiated effector memory CD45RA+ cells. The table came from immunoSEQ multiplex PCR; TCRdb's copy has only in-frame clones and leaves some out. The sample lists 550,000 to 750,000 clones; 92% were seen once. What was sequenced was naive CD8+ T cells sorted from blood. The receptors here all came from a man aged 25-45 years in good health.

V gene TRBV7-6 combines with J gene TRBJ2-1, with TRBD1 as a possible D gene (6 bases). Germline assignment: CDR1 SGHVS and CDR2 FNYEAQ. V was shortened by 4 bases and J by 0 bases, with 10 bases between the two germline ends. CDR3 length: 15 amino acids. DNA for the CDR3: TGTGCCAGCAGCTCGAACAGGGTCTCCTACAATGAGCAGTTCTTC. It codes for CASSSNRVSYNEQFF.

CDR3 nucleotide sequence: TGTGCCAGCAGTTTAAACAGCGAAGAGACCCAGTACTTC. It encodes CASSLNSEETQYF. The chain is built from TRBV27 and TRBJ2-5, with D unresolved. The germline V gene has CDR1 MNHEY and CDR2 SMNVEV (reference sequence). This CDR3 is 13 amino acids long. V was clipped by 2 bases and J by 3 bases, with 7 bases between them.

This chain uses TRBV13 with TRBJ2-1; 7 nucleotides match TRBD1. The CDR3 runs 14 residues. Germline assignment: CDR1 PRHDT and CDR2 FYEKMQ (reference sequence). V was clipped by 6 bases and J by 1 base; unmatched bases: 3. CDR3 sequence reads: CASSMDRSYNEQFF. The CDR3 region has the DNA TGTGCCAGCAGTATGGACAGGTCCTACAATGAGCAGTTCTTC.

V and J are TRBV4-1 and TRBJ1-1; 7 nucleotides align to TRBD1. In germline, CDR1 is MGHRA, CDR2 YSYEKL. After removal of 1 base from V and 4 bases from J, the junction contained 3 bases not matched to a gene. There are 14 residues in the CDR3. As DNA, the CDR3 is TGCGCCAGCAGCCAAGTCGCAGGGGGCACTGAAGCTTTCTTT. This sequence encodes CASSQVAGGTEAFF.

This chain connects TRBV5-1 to TRBJ2-5, with D perhaps TRBD2 (5 bases). CDR1 and CDR2 (germline): SGHRS, YFSETQ. Trimming left V 0 bases short and J 3 bases short, with 12 bases between. The CDR3 extends over 15 amino acids. CDR3 DNA: TGCGCCAGCAGCTTGGGGCATCGGGGTAAAGAGACCCAGTACTTC. Protein: CASSLGHRGKETQYF.

The gene calls are TRBV11-2 and TRBJ2-7; D perhaps matches TRBD2 (5 bases). This CDR3 spans 12 amino acids. Germline CDR1 reads SGHAT; CDR2 reads FQNNGV. The V gene lost 0 bases and the J gene lost 5 bases, with 5 bases spanning the gap. The CDR3: CASSLDGNEQYF. CDR3 DNA sequence: TGTGCCAGCAGCTTAGACGGGAACGAGCAGTACTTC.

V is TRBV7-9 and J is TRBJ2-2; D tentatively reads TRBD1 or TRBD2 (5 bases each). This CDR3 is 15 amino acids long. Germline V gene sequence: CDR1 SEHNR, CDR2 FQNEAQ (reference sequence). The V end was cut by 6 bases, the J end by 1 base, with 12 bases between. The CDR3 loop reads CASRPRDENTGELFF. The CDR3 DNA reads as TGTGCCAGCAGACCCCGGGACGAGAACACCGGGGAGCTGTTTTTT.

V usage is TRBV9 and J usage is TRBJ2-7; 9 bases fit TRBD2. Losses at the gene ends were 3 bases for V and 3 bases for J; bases not matched to a gene: 4. The CDR3 is 14 residues long. The germline CDR1 and CDR2 sequences are SGDLS and YYNGEE. CDR3 sequence reads: CASSDGSGSYEQYF. In DNA, the CDR3 is TGTGCCAGCAGCGATGGTAGCGGGAGCTACGAGCAGTACTTC.

This chain connects TRBV28 to TRBJ1-5, with D unclear. CDR1 MDHEN and CDR2 SYDVKM come from the germline V gene. The V end was cut by 4 bases, the J end by 1 base, with 14 bases between. The CDR3 extends over 16 amino acids. This CDR3 is CASSSRHHESNQPQHF. The CDR3 DNA follows: TGTGCCAGCAGTTCCAGACACCATGAAAGCAATCAGCCCCAGCATTTT.